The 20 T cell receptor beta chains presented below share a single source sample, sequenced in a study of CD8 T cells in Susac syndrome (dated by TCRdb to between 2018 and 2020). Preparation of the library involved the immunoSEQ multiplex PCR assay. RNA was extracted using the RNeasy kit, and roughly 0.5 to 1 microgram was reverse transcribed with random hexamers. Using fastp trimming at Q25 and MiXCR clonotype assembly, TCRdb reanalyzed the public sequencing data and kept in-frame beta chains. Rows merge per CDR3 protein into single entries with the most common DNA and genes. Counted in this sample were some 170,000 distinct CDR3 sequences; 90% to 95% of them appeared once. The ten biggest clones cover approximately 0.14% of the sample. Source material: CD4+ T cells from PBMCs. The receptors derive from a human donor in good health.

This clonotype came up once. CDR3 sequence reads: CASSQDHYSGANVLTF. For the CDR3, the DNA is TGTGCCAGCAGCCAAGATCACTACTCTGGGGCCAACGTCCTGACTTTC. The V call is TRBV3-1, the J call TRBJ2-6; D call uncertain. Per germline, CDR1 LGHDT and CDR2 YNNKEL (reference sequence). V lost 0 bases and J lost 0, with 6 bases in between. The CDR3 spans 16 residues.

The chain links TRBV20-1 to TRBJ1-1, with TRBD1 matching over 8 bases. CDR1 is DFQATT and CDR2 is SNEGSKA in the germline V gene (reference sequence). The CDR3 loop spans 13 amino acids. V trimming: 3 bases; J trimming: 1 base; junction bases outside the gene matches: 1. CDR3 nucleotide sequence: TGCAGTGCTAGCCAGGGGGCGAACACTGAAGCTTTCTTT. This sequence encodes CSASQGANTEAFF.

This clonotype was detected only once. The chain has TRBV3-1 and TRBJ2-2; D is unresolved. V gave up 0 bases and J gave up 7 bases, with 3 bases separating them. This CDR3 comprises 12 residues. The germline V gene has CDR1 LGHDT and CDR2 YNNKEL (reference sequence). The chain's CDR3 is CASSQDYGELFF. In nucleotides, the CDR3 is TGTGCCAGCAGCCAAGATTACGGGGAGCTGTTTTTT.

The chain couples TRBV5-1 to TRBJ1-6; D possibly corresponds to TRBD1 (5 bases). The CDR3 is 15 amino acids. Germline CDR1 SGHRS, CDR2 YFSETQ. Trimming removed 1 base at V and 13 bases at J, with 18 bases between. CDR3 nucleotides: TGCGCCAGCAGCTTGTTCGGGGCCGAGGGGAGTCCCCTCCACTTT. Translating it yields CASSLFGAEGSPLHF.

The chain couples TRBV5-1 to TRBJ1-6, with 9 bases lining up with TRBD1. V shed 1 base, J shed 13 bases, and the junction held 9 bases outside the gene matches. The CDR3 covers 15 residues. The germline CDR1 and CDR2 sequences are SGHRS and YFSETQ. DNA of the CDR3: TGCGCCAGCAGCTTGACGGGACAGGGCTTACATCCCCTCCACTTT. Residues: CASSLTGQGLHPLHF. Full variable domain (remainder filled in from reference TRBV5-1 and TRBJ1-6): KAGVTQTPRYLIKTRGQQVTLSCSPISGHRSVSWYQQTPGQGLQFLFEYFSETQRNKGNFPGRFSGRQFSNSRSEMNVSTLELGDSALYLCASSLTGQGLHPLHFGNGTRLTVT.

As DNA, the CDR3 is TGTGCCAGCTCACCAAGAGGGACAGGGGTCGCCCAATCTGGAAACACCATATATTTT. Translated, it gives CASSPRGTGVAQSGNTIYF. The chain joins TRBV18 to TRBJ1-3, with 10 bases identical to TRBD1. This CDR3 contains 19 residues. V was pared by 2 bases and J by 1 base, with 11 bases of the junction left unmatched. Germline CDR1 is KGHSH and CDR2 is LQKENI.

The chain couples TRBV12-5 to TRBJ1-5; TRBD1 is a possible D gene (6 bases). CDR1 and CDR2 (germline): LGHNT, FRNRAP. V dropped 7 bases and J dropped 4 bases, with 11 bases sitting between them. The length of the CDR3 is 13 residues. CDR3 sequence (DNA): TGTGCTAGTGCCCCGAGGGGGAATCAGCCCCAGCATTTT. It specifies CASAPRGNQPQHF.

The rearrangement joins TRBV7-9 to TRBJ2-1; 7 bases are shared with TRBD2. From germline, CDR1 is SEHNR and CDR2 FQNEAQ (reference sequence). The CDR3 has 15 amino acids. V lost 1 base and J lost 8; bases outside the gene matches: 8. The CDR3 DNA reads TGTGCCAGCAGCTTAGGACTAGCTATCGTCGATGAGCAGTTCTTC. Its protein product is CASSLGLAIVDEQFF. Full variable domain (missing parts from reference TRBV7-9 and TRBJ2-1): DTGVSQNPRHKITKRGQNVTFRCDPISEHNRLYWYRQTLGQGPEFLTYFQNEAQLEKSRLLSDRFSAERPKGSFSTLEIQRTEQGDSAMYLCASSLGLAIVDEQFFGPGTRLTVL.

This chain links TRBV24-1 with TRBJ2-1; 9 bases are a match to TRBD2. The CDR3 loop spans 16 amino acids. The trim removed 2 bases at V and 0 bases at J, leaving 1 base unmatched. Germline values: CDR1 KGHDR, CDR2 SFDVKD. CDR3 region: CATSDSSGDSYNEQFF. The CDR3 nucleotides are TGTGCCACCAGTGATTCTAGCGGGGACTCCTACAATGAGCAGTTCTTC.

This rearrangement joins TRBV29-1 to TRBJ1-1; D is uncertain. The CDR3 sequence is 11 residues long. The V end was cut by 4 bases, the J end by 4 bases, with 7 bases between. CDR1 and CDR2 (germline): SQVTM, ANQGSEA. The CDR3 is CSVGVGTEAFF. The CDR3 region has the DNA TGCAGCGTTGGCGTCGGCACTGAAGCTTTCTTT.

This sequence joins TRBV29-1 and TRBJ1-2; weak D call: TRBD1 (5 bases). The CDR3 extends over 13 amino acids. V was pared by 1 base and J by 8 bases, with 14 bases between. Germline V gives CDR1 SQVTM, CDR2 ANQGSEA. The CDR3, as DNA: TGCAGCGTTGAAGTGTGGGACGCAGTAGGCTACACCTTC. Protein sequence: CSVEVWDAVGYTF.

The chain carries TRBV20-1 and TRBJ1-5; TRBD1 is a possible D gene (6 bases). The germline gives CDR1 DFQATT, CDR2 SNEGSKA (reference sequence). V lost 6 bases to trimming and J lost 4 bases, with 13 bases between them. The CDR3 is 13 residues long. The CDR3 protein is CSASRDTNQPQHF. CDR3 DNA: TGCAGTGCCTCCCGGGACACAAATCAGCCCCAGCATTTT.

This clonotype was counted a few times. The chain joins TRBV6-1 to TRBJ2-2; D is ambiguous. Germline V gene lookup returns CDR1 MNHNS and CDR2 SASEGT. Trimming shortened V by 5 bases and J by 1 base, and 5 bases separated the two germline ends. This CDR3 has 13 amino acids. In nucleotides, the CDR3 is TGTGCCAGCAGTCGACAGAACACCGGGGAGCTGTTTTTT. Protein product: CASSRQNTGELFF.

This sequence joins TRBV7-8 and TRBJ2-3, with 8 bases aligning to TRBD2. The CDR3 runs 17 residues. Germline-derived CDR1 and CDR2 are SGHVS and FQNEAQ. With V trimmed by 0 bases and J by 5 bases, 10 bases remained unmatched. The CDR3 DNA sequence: TGTGCCAGCAGCTTAGCGTGGCTAGCGGGCCGGGGAGATACGCAGTATTTT. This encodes CASSLAWLAGRGDTQYF.

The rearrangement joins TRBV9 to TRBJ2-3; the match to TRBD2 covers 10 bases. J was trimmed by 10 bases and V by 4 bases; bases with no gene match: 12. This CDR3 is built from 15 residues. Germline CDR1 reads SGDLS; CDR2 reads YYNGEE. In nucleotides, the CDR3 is TGTGCCAGCAGCCCCCAGCGGGGGGGAGTTCTAGCGCAGTATTTT. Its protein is CASSPQRGGVLAQYF.

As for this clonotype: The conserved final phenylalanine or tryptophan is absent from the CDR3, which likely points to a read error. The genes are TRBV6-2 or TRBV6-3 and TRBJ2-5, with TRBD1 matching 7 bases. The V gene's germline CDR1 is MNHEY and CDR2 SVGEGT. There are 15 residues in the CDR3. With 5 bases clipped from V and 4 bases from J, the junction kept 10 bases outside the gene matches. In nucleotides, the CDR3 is TGTGCCAGCAGTCTGGGACAGAGCTGGGCAGAGACCCAGTACCTC. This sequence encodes CASSLGQSWAETQYL.

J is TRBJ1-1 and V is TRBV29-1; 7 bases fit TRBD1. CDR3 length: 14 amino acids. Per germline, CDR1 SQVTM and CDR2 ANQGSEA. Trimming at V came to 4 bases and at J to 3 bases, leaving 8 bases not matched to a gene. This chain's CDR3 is CSVGGTERDTEAFF. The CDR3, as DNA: TGCAGCGTTGGGGGGACAGAAAGGGACACTGAAGCTTTCTTT.

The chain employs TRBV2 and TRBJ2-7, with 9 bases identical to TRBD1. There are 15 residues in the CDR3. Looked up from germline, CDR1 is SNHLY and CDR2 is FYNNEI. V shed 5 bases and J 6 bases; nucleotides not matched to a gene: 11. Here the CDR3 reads CASSRSRGQGVEQYF. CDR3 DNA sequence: TGTGCCAGCAGTCGTTCCCGGGGACAGGGAGTCGAGCAGTACTTC.

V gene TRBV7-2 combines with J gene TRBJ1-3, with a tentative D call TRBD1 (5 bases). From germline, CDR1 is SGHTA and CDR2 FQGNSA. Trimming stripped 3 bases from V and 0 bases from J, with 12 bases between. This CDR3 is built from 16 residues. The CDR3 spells CASSLIQASSGNTIYF. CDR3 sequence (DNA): TGTGCCAGCAGCTTGATACAGGCGAGCTCTGGAAACACCATATATTTT.

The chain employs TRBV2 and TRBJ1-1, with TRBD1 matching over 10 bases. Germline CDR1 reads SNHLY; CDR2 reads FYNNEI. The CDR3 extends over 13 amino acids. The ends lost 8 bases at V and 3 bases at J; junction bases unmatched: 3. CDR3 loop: CASGGQGYTEAFF. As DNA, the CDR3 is TGTGCCAGCGGGGGACAGGGGTACACTGAAGCTTTCTTT.